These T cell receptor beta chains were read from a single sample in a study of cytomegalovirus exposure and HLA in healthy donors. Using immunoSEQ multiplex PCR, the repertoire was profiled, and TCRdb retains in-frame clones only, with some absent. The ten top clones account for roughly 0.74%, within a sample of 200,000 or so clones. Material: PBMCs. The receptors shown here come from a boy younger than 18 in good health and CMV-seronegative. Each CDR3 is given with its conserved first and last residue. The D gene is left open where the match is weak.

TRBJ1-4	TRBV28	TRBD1	TGTGCCAGCAGGGTTACGACAGGGTTTAATGAAAAACTGTTTTTT	CASRVTTGFNEKLFF
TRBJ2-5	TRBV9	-	TGTGCCAGCAGCCCGGGGATATCGGAGACCCAGTACTTC	CASSPGISETQYF
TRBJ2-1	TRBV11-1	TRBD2	TGTGCCAGCAGCTATTCTAGCGGGCGCTACAATGAGCAGTTCTTC	CASSYSSGRYNEQFF
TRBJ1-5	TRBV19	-	TGTGCCAGTAGTATAGATCAACTAGGCATGCCCCAGCATTTT	CASSIDQLGMPQHF
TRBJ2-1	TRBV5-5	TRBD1	TGTGCCAGCAGGTCAAGGGGACAGACGACTTACAATGAGCAGTTCTTC	CASRSRGQTTYNEQFF
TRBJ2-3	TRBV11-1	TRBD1	TGTGCCAGCAGGCCCGACAGGGAGGATACGCAGTATTTT	CASRPDREDTQYF
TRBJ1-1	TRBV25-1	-	TGTGCCAGTGGCGACAGCTACACTGAAGCTTTCTTT	CASGDSYTEAFF
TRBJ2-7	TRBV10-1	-	TGCGCCAGCAGTTCAGGGGTCTACGAGCAGTACTTC	CASSSGVYEQYF
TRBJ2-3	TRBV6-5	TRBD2	TGTGCCAGTGGCGGGGGGCTCTACGGTGCGCAGTATTTT	CASGGGLYGAQYF
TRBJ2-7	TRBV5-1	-	TGCGCCAGCAGCTTGGCCGGCAGGTTCTACGAGCAGTACTTC	CASSLAGRFYEQYF
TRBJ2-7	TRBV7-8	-	TGTGCCAGCAGCTTACGACAGGCACCACAGGCCGTACTCTCCTACGAGCAGTACTTC	CASSLRQAPQAVLSYEQYF
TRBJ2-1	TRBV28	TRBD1	TGTGCCAGCAGTTTAGGCAGGGGGAATGTAAGCTCCTACAATGAGCAGTTCTTC	CASSLGRGNVSSYNEQFF
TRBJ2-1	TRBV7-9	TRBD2	TGTGCCAGCAGCAATAAGCACCGGACTAGCGGGTCCTACAATGAGCAGTTCTTC	CASSNKHRTSGSYNEQFF
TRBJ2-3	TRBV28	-	TGTGCCAGCAGTCCTGGACCGGGGATCACAGATACGCAGTATTTT	CASSPGPGITDTQYF
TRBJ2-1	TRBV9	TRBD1	TGTGCCAGCAGCGCACCAGGACAGGGGTCAGGGAATGAGCAGTTCTTC	CASSAPGQGSGNEQFF
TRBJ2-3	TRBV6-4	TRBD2	TGTGCCAGCAGCCGGACTAGCGGGGGGACAGATACGCAGTATTTT	CASSRTSGGTDTQYF
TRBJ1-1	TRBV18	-	TGTGCCAGCTCACCCGTTGGGCCGCAAGACACTGAAGCTTTCTTT	CASSPVGPQDTEAFF
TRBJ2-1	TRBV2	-	TGTGCCAGCAGTGAAGCGCCAGGGAAGCCCAATGAGCAGTTCTTC	CASSEAPGKPNEQFF
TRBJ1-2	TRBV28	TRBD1	TGTGCCAGCAGGCCCCTGGACAGGGACAGCTATGGCTACACCTTC	CASRPLDRDSYGYTF
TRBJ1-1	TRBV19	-	TGTGCCAGTAGTTTCGCTGTTAGGCCCGGGACTGAAGCTTTCTTT	CASSFAVRPGTEAFF
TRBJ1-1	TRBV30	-	TGTGCCTGGGGGGGACAAGTCGGAACTGAAGCTTTCTTT	CAWGGQVGTEAFF
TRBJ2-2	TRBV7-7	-	TGTGCCAGCAGCTTGGGAAGGGGACAAACCGGGGAGCTGTTTTTT	CASSLGRGQTGELFF
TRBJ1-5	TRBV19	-	TGTGCCAGTAGTATACCCCCAAGCCCCCAGCATTTT	CASSIPPSPQHF
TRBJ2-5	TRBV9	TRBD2	TGTGCCAGCAGCCCACTCTCCGGCCTAGCGGTTCAAGAGACCCAGTACTTC	CASSPLSGLAVQETQYF
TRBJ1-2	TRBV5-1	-	TGCGCCAGCAGCTTGGTAGGGGCAGGGAACTATGGCTACACCTTC	CASSLVGAGNYGYTF
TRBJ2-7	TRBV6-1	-	TGTGCCAGCACAGGGCAGGGAAGTATCTACGAGCAGTACTTC	CASTGQGSIYEQYF
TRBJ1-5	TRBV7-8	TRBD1	TGTGCCAGCAGCGGGGACAGATCCAATCAGCCCCAGCATTTT	CASSGDRSNQPQHF
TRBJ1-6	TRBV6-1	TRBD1	TGTGCCAGCAGTGAAGTAGGGACAGGGAGGTCACCCCTCCACTTT	CASSEVGTGRSPLHF
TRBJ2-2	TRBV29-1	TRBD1	TGCAGCGCCAGACAGGGGATGTTGACCGGGGAGCTGTTTTTT	CSARQGMLTGELFF